These 26 T cell receptor beta chains were sequenced from one sample in a study of cytomegalovirus exposure and HLA in healthy donors (dated by TCRdb to 2016 to 2017). Library construction relied on the immunoSEQ multiplex PCR assay. For the multiplex PCR, a mixture combining 60 forward primers for TCR Vbeta segments and 13 reverse primers for TCR Jbeta segments was used. The clones in this table, taken by TCRdb from immuneACCESS, are in-frame only. Not every clone is retained; where verified, under half of the shortfall comes from an unresolved V gene, and the cause of the rest is unknown. In this sample the table shows under 250,000 clones, roughly 84% of which occur a single time. The ten largest clones add up to over 0.65% of the sample. The source material was PBMCs. These receptors were taken from a boy younger than 10 in good health and CMV-seronegative.

The chain has TRBV29-1 and TRBJ2-3, with TRBD2 as a possible D gene (5 bases). CDR1 is SQVTM and CDR2 is ANQGSEA in the germline V gene. Trimming left V 1 base short and J 3 bases short, with 14 bases between. This CDR3 contains 15 residues. The CDR3 is CSVEGTGTGTDTQYF. The CDR3 region has the DNA TGCAGCGTTGAAGGGACGGGAACTGGTACAGATACGCAGTATTTT.

The chain joins TRBV7-2 to TRBJ1-2; D not certain. The CDR3 sequence is 17 residues long. Germline CDR1 reads SGHTA; CDR2 reads FQGNSA. V gave up 1 base and J gave up 1 base, with 16 bases separating them. The CDR3 spells CASSLVPHANFNYGYTF. DNA of the CDR3: TGTGCCAGCAGCTTAGTCCCTCATGCAAACTTTAACTATGGCTACACCTTC.

The rearrangement links TRBV12-5 to TRBJ1-4; 7 bases fit TRBD1. V lost 4 bases and J lost 0; bases outside the gene matches: 8. CDR3 length: 17 residues. Germline V gene sequence: CDR1 LGHNT, CDR2 FRNRAP. The CDR3 DNA reads TGTGCTAGTGGTTCCGTCCCGGGACAGACAACTAATGAAAAACTGTTTTTT. It codes for CASGSVPGQTTNEKLFF.

The CDR3 nucleotides read TGTGCCAGCAGCTTAGAGGAGGCCTATGGCTACACCTTC. As protein: CASSLEEAYGYTF. J is TRBJ1-2 and V is TRBV7-9, with D unresolved. Germline CDR1 reads SEHNR; CDR2 reads FQNEAQ (reference sequence). V lost 1 base to trimming and J lost 4 bases, with 7 bases between them. This CDR3 is built from 13 residues.

The V call is TRBV27, the J call TRBJ2-7; 8 bases map to TRBD2. V shed 8 bases, J shed 2 bases, and the junction held 5 bases outside the gene matches. The CDR3 is 13 residues long. From germline, CDR1 is MNHEY and CDR2 SMNVEV (reference sequence). The CDR3: CASSLAGTYEQYF. The CDR3 coding sequence is TGTGCCAGCTCCTTAGCGGGAACCTACGAGCAGTACTTC.

This chain connects TRBV6-5 to TRBJ1-6, with D possibly matching TRBD1 (5 bases). The V and J ends lost 4 bases and 5 bases respectively, with 9 bases between them. The CDR3 consists of 14 residues. Germline-derived CDR1 and CDR2 are MNHEY and SVGAGI. The CDR3 nucleotides are TGTGCCAGCAGTTCAGGGCTAGATAATTCACCCCTCCACTTT. It specifies CASSSGLDNSPLHF.

This chain uses TRBV10-3 with TRBJ2-5, with 8 bases aligning to TRBD2. With 6 bases clipped from V and 5 bases from J, the junction kept 14 bases outside the gene matches. Germline V lookup: CDR1 ENHRY, CDR2 SYGVKD. This CDR3 spans 16 amino acids. The CDR3 region is CAIRRAGELLGETQYF. DNA for the CDR3: TGTGCCATCAGGAGAGCGGGAGAGCTCCTGGGGGAGACCCAGTACTTC.

The rearrangement joins TRBV14 to TRBJ1-1, with D possibly matching TRBD1 (5 bases). This CDR3 comprises 16 residues. With 5 bases removed from V and 2 bases from J, the gap between germline ends came to 18 bases. Germline values: CDR1 SGHDN, CDR2 FVKESK. This chain's CDR3 is CASSNSWDSLNTEAFF. The CDR3 bases are TGTGCCAGCAGCAACTCCTGGGACTCACTCAACACTGAAGCTTTCTTT.

The gene calls are TRBV5-1 and TRBJ2-1; a weak D match, TRBD2 (7 bases). The CDR3 is made up of 16 amino acids. Trimming took 3 bases from V and 5 from J, leaving 18 bases between them. Germline V gene data show CDR1 as SGHRS and CDR2 as YFSETQ. In nucleotides, the CDR3 is TGCGCCAGCAGCTACGGGGGGCTTGGCTTCAACAATGAGCAGTTCTTC. Its protein product is CASSYGGLGFNNEQFF.

In regard to this clone: At one end the junction does not follow the germline gene, possibly because of a read error. J is TRBJ2-5 and V is TRBV13, with D tentatively TRBD2 (7 bases). CDR3 length: 14 amino acids. CDR1 and CDR2 from the germline V gene are PRHDT and FYEKMQ (reference sequence). DNA of the CDR3: TGTGCCAGTAGCTTCCGGGGGGCCAGGGAGACCCAGTACTTC. It yields the protein CASSFRGARETQYF.

The chain recombines TRBV25-1 with TRBJ2-7, with D hard to call. The germline gives CDR1 MGHDK, CDR2 SYGVNS. CDR3 size: 12 residues. V was pared by 2 bases and J by 5 bases, with 7 bases between. The CDR3 nucleotides are TGTGCCAGCAGTGAAGGCAGAAACGAGCAGTACTTC. It is translated as CASSEGRNEQYF.

This chain uses TRBV19 with TRBJ1-1, with TRBD1 matching over 8 bases. Looked up from germline, CDR1 is LNHDA and CDR2 is SQIVND (reference sequence). V was pared by 1 base and J by 8 bases, with 6 bases of the junction left unmatched. CDR3 length equals 14 residues. CDR3 amino acids: CASSIGMGTGEAFF. Here the CDR3 DNA reads TGTGCCAGTAGTATAGGAATGGGGACAGGCGAAGCTTTCTTT.

The chain recombines TRBV11-3 with TRBJ1-1; the D gene is possibly TRBD1 (5 bases). CDR1 SGHNT and CDR2 YENEEA come from the germline V gene. V shed 3 bases and J shed 5 bases, with 10 bases lying between them. This CDR3 is 13 amino acids long. The CDR3 reads CASSFGGGTEAFF. The CDR3, as DNA: TGTGCCAGCAGCTTTGGGGGGGGAACTGAAGCTTTCTTT. The whole variable domain, filled in from reference TRBV11-3 and TRBJ1-1, reads EAGVVQSPRYKIIEKKQPVAFWCNPISGHNTLYWYLQNLGQGPELLIRYENEEAVDDSQLPKDRFSAERLKGVDSTLKIQPAELGDSAVYLCASSFGGGTEAFFGQGTRLTVV.

This chain connects TRBV7-9 to TRBJ1-2; D is perhaps TRBD1 (6 bases). The CDR3 has 17 amino acids. Germline V gene sequence: CDR1 SEHNR, CDR2 FQNEAQ (reference sequence). V was cut by 5 bases and J by 3 bases, with 22 bases left in between. The CDR3, as DNA: TGTGCCAGCAGCCTTACCCGGGACACCGGTCTTGACTATGGCTACACCTTC. This translates into CASSLTRDTGLDYGYTF.

CDR3: CASSATSGRQTQYF. CDR3 nucleotides: TGTGCCAGCAGCGCCACTAGCGGGAGGCAGACCCAGTACTTC. J is TRBJ2-5 and V is TRBV9, with 12 bases fitting TRBD2. Germline V CDR1 and CDR2: SGDLS, YYNGEE. Trimming cost V 3 bases and J 6 bases; bases outside gene matches: 3. The CDR3 consists of 14 residues.

This clone was detected only a few times. The chain links TRBV7-8 to TRBJ2-3, with D perhaps TRBD2 (6 bases). The CDR3 totals 15 residues. Trimming removed 2 bases at V and 1 base at J, with 10 bases between. From germline, CDR1 is SGHVS and CDR2 FQNEAQ. The CDR3 is CASSLRGDGTDTQYF. The CDR3 DNA reads TGTGCCAGCAGCTTACGCGGGGACGGCACAGATACGCAGTATTTT.

V and J are TRBV5-1 and TRBJ2-2; the D gene is possibly TRBD1 (5 bases). Germline V gene sequence: CDR1 SGHRS, CDR2 YFSETQ. The V end lost 5 bases, the J end lost 4 bases, and 15 bases lay between the germline ends. The CDR3 is made up of 15 amino acids. Written as DNA, the CDR3 is TGCGCCAGCAGTCTACCAGGGTTGGGCACCGGGGAGCTGTTTTTT. Protein: CASSLPGLGTGELFF.

The chain combines TRBV11-3 with TRBJ1-3; no clear D gene. The CDR3 length is 14 residues. Germline V gene sequence: CDR1 SGHNT, CDR2 YENEEA. V was cut by 3 bases and J by 4 bases, with 10 bases left in between. CDR3 nucleotides: TGTGCCAGCAGCTTGGGCACCTCAGGAAACACCATATATTTT. Translating gives CASSLGTSGNTIYF. Full variable domain (outside the CDR3, taken from reference TRBV11-3 and TRBJ1-3): EAGVVQSPRYKIIEKKQPVAFWCNPISGHNTLYWYLQNLGQGPELLIRYENEEAVDDSQLPKDRFSAERLKGVDSTLKIQPAELGDSAVYLCASSLGTSGNTIYFGEGSWLTVV.

V is TRBV10-3 and J is TRBJ1-1; no clear D. Germline loops: CDR1 ENHRY, CDR2 SYGVKD. Trimming removed 2 bases from V and 4 bases from J, with 11 bases in between. The CDR3 has 14 amino acids. DNA of the CDR3: TGTGCCATCAGTGAGATAGGTGCGGGCACTGAAGCTTTCTTT. The encoded protein is CAISEIGAGTEAFF.

V gene TRBV7-6 combines with J gene TRBJ2-7; D perhaps matches TRBD2 (7 bases). CDR1 and CDR2 (germline): SGHVS, FNYEAQ. V was cut by 6 bases and J by 2 bases, with 17 bases left in between. The CDR3 spans 15 residues. DNA of the CDR3: TGTGCCAGCAGTCAAGGGAGGGGGAACCCCTACGAGCAGTACTTC. Its translation is CASSQGRGNPYEQYF.

This clone came up a few times. The chain employs TRBV9 and TRBJ1-4; 7 nucleotides agree with TRBD1. Unmatched junction bases numbered 10, after V lost 3 bases and J lost 8 bases. The length of the CDR3 is 15 residues. Germline V CDR1 and CDR2: SGDLS, YYNGEE. The CDR3 spells CASSESTGLGEKLFF. For the CDR3, the DNA is TGTGCCAGCAGCGAATCGACAGGGTTGGGCGAAAAACTGTTTTTT.

The CDR3 nucleotides read TGTGCCACCAGCAGAGATCTGGGGCAGGAGAAAGGCTACACCTTC. Translating it yields CATSRDLGQEKGYTF. The rearrangement uses TRBV15 and TRBJ1-2, with a weak D call TRBD1 (5 bases). CDR1 and CDR2 from the germline V gene are LNHNV and YYDKDF (reference sequence). The CDR3 is 15 residues long. V was clipped by 0 bases and J by 8 bases, with 16 bases between them.

The rearrangement uses TRBV7-8 and TRBJ2-4; 7 bases map to TRBD2. The V and J ends lost 1 base and 0 bases, in that order; junction bases with no gene match: 12. Looked up from germline, CDR1 is SGHVS and CDR2 is FQNEAQ. This CDR3 spans 19 amino acids. Written as DNA, the CDR3 is TGTGCCAGCAGCTTAGGGAGAAGCGGAGCGGGGCTAGCCAAAAACATTCAGTACTTC. Its translation: CASSLGRSGAGLAKNIQYF.

This clone appeared a single time. The chain couples TRBV19 to TRBJ2-5, with 7 bases matching TRBD1. V lost 5 bases, J lost 1 base, and 4 bases stayed unmatched. Germline CDR1 is LNHDA and CDR2 is SQIVND (reference sequence). The CDR3 sequence is 14 residues long. CDR3 in amino acids: CASSFTGVQETQYF. DNA of the CDR3: TGTGCCAGTAGTTTCACAGGGGTCCAAGAGACCCAGTACTTC.

The chain uses TRBV10-1 and TRBJ2-1; TRBD2 aligns across 8 bases. Losses at the gene ends were 2 bases for V and 6 bases for J; bases not matched to a gene: 9. The CDR3 loop spans 16 amino acids. Germline CDR1 and CDR2: WNHNN and SYGVQD (reference sequence). DNA of the CDR3: TGCGCCAGCAGTGAGGCCAGGAGCGGGGGATTCAATGAGCAGTTCTTC. This gives the protein CASSEARSGGFNEQFF.

This clone has only a few counts. The CDR3 sequence: CASSLARGSEQFF. CDR3 nucleotide sequence: TGCGCCAGCAGCTTGGCCAGGGGCAGCGAGCAGTTCTTC. The chain employs TRBV5-1 and TRBJ2-1; perhaps TRBD1 as D (6 bases). The germline V gene encodes CDR1 SGHRS and CDR2 YFSETQ. Trimming shortened V by 0 bases and J by 10 bases, and 11 bases separated the two germline ends. This CDR3 contains 13 residues. Using reference TRBV5-1 and TRBJ2-1 for the parts outside the CDR3, the full variable domain is KAGVTQTPRYLIKTRGQQVTLSCSPISGHRSVSWYQQTPGQGLQFLFEYFSETQRNKGNFPGRFSGRQFSNSRSEMNVSTLELGDSALYLCASSLARGSEQFFGPGTRLTVL.